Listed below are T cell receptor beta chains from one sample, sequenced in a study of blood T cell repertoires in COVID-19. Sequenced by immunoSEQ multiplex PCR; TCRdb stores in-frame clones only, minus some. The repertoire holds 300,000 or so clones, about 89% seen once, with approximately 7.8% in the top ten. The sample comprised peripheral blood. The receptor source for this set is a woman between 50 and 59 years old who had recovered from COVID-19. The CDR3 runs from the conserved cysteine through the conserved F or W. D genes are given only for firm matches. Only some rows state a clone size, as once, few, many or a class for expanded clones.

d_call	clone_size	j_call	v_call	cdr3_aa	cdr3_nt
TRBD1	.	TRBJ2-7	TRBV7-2	CASSLRGTGVVEQAYEQYF	TGTGCCAGCAGCTTACGAGGGACAGGGGTCGTCGAACAGGCCTACGAGCAGTACTTC
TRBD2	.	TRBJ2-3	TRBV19	CASSIVRGDTQYF	TGTGCCAGTAGTATAGTGCGGGGGGATACGCAGTATTTT
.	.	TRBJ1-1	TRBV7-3	CASSLNSGGAPAFF	TGTGCCAGCAGCTTAAATTCTGGTGGGGCTCCCGCTTTCTTT
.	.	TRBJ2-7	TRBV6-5	CASTYRDISYEQYF	TGTGCCAGCACATACCGGGACATATCCTACGAGCAGTACTTC
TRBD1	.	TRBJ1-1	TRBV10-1	CASVTSDRGPGRTTEAFF	TGCGCCAGCGTGACAAGTGACAGGGGCCCCGGTCGGACCACTGAAGCTTTCTTT
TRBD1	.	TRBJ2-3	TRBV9	CASSGQGALSTDTQYF	TGTGCCAGCAGCGGACAGGGGGCGCTAAGCACAGATACGCAGTATTTT
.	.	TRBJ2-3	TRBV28	CASSLSERDTDTQYF	TGTGCCAGCAGTTTAAGCGAAAGAGACACAGATACGCAGTATTTT
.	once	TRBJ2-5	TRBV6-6	CASSPPPRGQGGAETQYF	TGTGCCAGCAGTCCTCCCCCCCGGGGTCAAGGGGGGGCAGAGACCCAGTACTTC
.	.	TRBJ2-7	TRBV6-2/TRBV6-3	CASSPRYEQYF	TGTGCCAGCAGTCCGCGCTACGAGCAGTACTTC
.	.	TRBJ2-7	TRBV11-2	CASSLGTYEQYF	TGTGCCAGCAGCTTAGGTACATACGAGCAGTACTTC
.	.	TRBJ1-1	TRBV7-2	CASRRDRSRKLNTEAFF	TGTGCCAGCAGACGTGACAGGTCTCGAAAGCTGAACACTGAAGCTTTCTTT
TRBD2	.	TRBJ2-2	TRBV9	CASSVVAGATGELFF	TGTGCCAGCAGCGTAGTAGCGGGAGCCACCGGGGAGCTGTTTTTT
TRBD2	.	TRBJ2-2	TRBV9	CASSRGGGAVTGELFF	TGTGCCAGCAGCCGCGGCGGGGGGGCCGTTACCGGGGAGCTGTTTTTT
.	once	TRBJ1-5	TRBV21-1	CASSWDRSSPSNQPQHF	TGTGCCAGCAGCTGGGACAGGTCTTCCCCTAGCAATCAGCCCCAGCATTTT
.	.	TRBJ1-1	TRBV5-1	CASSWRAGATQGTEAFF	TGCGCCAGCAGCTGGAGGGCGGGCGCGACTCAGGGCACTGAAGCTTTCTTT
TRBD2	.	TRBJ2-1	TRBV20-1	CSASRAGTRHNEQFF	TGCAGTGCTAGTCGGGCGGGGACTAGACACAATGAGCAGTTCTTC
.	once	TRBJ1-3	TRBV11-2	CASSSIQGGGNTIYF	TGTGCCAGCAGCTCGATACAGGGCGGTGGAAACACCATATATTTT
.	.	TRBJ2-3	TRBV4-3	CASSPQRPTDTQYF	TGCGCCAGCAGCCCGCAGCGGCCCACAGATACGCAGTATTTT
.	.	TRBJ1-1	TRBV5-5	CASSVRDKNTEAFF	TGTGCCAGCAGCGTCCGGGACAAGAACACTGAAGCTTTCTTT
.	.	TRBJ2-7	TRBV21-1	CASSTRQGRYEQYF	TGTGCCAGCAGCACGCGACAGGGCCGCTACGAGCAGTACTTC
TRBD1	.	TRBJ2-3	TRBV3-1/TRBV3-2	CASSRGNRGVTDTQYF	TGTGCCAGCAGCCGGGGGAACAGGGGGGTCACAGATACGCAGTATTTT
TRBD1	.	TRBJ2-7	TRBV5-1	CASSSNAGTDEQYF	TGCGCCAGCAGCTCCAACGCTGGGACAGACGAGCAGTACTTC
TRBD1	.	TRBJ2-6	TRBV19	CASRIPRRDSSGANVLTF	TGTGCCAGTAGAATTCCTCGCCGGGACAGCTCTGGGGCCAACGTCCTGACTTTC
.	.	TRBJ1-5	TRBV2	CASSSEGGNQPQHF	TGTGCCAGCAGTTCCGAAGGGGGCAATCAGCCCCAGCATTTT
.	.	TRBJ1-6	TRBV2	CASRVQGSPLHF	TGTGCCAGCCGGGTACAAGGTTCACCCCTCCACTTT
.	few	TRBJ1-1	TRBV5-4	CASSLAGAGTEAFF	TGTGCCAGCAGCCTAGCAGGGGCTGGCACTGAAGCTTTCTTT
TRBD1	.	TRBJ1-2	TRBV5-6	CASSFPDRVIRYTF	TGTGCCAGCAGCTTCCCGGACAGGGTTATCCGCTACACCTTC
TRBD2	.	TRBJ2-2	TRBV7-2	CASSLSGGASGELFF	TGTGCCAGCAGCTTAAGCGGGGGGGCTAGCGGGGAGCTGTTTTTT
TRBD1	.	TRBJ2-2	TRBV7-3	CASSVDRVPGELFF	TGTGCCAGCAGCGTGGACAGGGTCCCCGGGGAGCTGTTTTTT
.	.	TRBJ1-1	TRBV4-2	CASSQGGRNTEAFF	TGTGCCAGCAGCCAAGGAGGTAGGAACACTGAAGCTTTCTTT
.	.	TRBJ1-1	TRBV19	CASSTDRILNTEAFF	TGTGCCAGTAGTACAGACAGGATATTGAACACTGAAGCTTTCTTT
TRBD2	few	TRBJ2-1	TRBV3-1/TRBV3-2	CASSQVASGYNEQFF	TGTGCCAGCAGCCAAGTCGCTAGCGGTTACAATGAGCAGTTCTTC
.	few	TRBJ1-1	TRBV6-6	CASGVSQLNTEAFF	TGTGCCAGCGGCGTTAGCCAGTTGAACACTGAAGCTTTCTTT
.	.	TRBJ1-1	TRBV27	CASGRTRNTEAFF	TGTGCCAGCGGTCGTACAAGGAACACTGAAGCTTTCTTT
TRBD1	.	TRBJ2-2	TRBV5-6	CASSLVDRAGNTGELFF	TGTGCCAGCAGCCTTGTAGACAGGGCAGGGAACACCGGGGAGCTGTTTTTT
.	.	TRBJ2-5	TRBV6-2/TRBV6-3	CASSFPMGETQYF	TGTGCCAGCAGTTTCCCAATGGGCGAGACCCAGTACTTC